A selection of T cell receptor beta chains follows, all from one sample in a study of blood T cell repertoires in COVID-19. TCRdb's copy holds only in-frame clones and misses some; the assay was immunoSEQ multiplex PCR. The sample has some 160,000 clones; roughly 77% are singletons. The source material was peripheral blood. The receptor source for this set is a man between 60 and 70 years old with acute or convalescent COVID-19. CDR3s include the opening cysteine and the closing phenylalanine or tryptophan. The D gene is left open where the match is weak. Some rows have no size entry. The others give once, few or many, or a class for an expanded clone.

clone_size: .
d_call: TRBD2
j_call: TRBJ2-5
v_call: TRBV19
cdr3_nt: TGTGCCAGTAGTATCCTCGGACTAGCGGGGACCCCAGGGACCCAGTACTTC
cdr3_aa: CASSILGLAGTPGTQYF

clone_size: few
d_call: .
j_call: TRBJ2-5
v_call: TRBV4-1
cdr3_nt: TGCGCCAGCAGCCAACTAGGACAAGGAGAAGAGACCCAGTACTTC
cdr3_aa: CASSQLGQGEETQYF

clone_size: .
d_call: TRBD2
j_call: TRBJ2-5
v_call: TRBV6-5
cdr3_nt: TGTGCCAGCAGTTTTAGCGGGCAAGAGACCCAGTACTTC
cdr3_aa: CASSFSGQETQYF

clone_size: .
d_call: TRBD1
j_call: TRBJ2-7
v_call: TRBV18
cdr3_nt: TGTGCCAGCTCACAAGAGACAGGGCCCCACGAGCAGTACTTC
cdr3_aa: CASSQETGPHEQYF

clone_size: .
d_call: TRBD2
j_call: TRBJ2-3
v_call: TRBV6-5
cdr3_nt: TGTGCCAGCAGTTACTCGGGAGGGCAAGTAGATACGCAGTATTTT
cdr3_aa: CASSYSGGQVDTQYF

clone_size: .
d_call: TRBD2
j_call: TRBJ2-3
v_call: TRBV3-1/TRBV3-2
cdr3_nt: TGTGCCAGCAGCCGGACTAGCTTAGATACGCAGTATTTT
cdr3_aa: CASSRTSLDTQYF

clone_size: .
d_call: TRBD2
j_call: TRBJ2-1
v_call: TRBV10-2
cdr3_nt: TGCGCCAGCAGTTGGGCGGGAGGTTTGTACAATGAGCAGTTCTTC
cdr3_aa: CASSWAGGLYNEQFF

clone_size: few
d_call: .
j_call: TRBJ2-2
v_call: TRBV7-3
cdr3_nt: TGTGCCAGCAGCACACGCGGGGACCCCACCGGGGAGCTGTTTTTT
cdr3_aa: CASSTRGDPTGELFF

clone_size: .
d_call: TRBD2
j_call: TRBJ2-7
v_call: TRBV28
cdr3_nt: TGTGCCAGCAGTTTCTCTAGCGGACCCTACGAGCAGTACTTC
cdr3_aa: CASSFSSGPYEQYF

clone_size: few
d_call: .
j_call: TRBJ2-7
v_call: TRBV3-1/TRBV3-2
cdr3_nt: TGTGCCAGCAGCTCCCCTCCCCTCGACGAGCAGTACTTC
cdr3_aa: CASSSPPLDEQYF

clone_size: .
d_call: .
j_call: TRBJ1-1
v_call: TRBV6-2/TRBV6-3
cdr3_nt: TGTGCCAGCAGCCTAGGACAGAACACTGAAGCTTTCTTT
cdr3_aa: CASSLGQNTEAFF

clone_size: once
d_call: .
j_call: TRBJ1-2
v_call: TRBV10-3
cdr3_nt: TGTGCCATCAGAGCAACAGGAGATTATGGCTACACCTTC
cdr3_aa: CAIRATGDYGYTF

clone_size: .
d_call: .
j_call: TRBJ1-1
v_call: TRBV3-1/TRBV3-2
cdr3_nt: TGTGCCAGCAGCACACGACCAGCGGCGGGGACTGAAGCTTTCTTT
cdr3_aa: CASSTRPAAGTEAFF

clone_size: .
d_call: TRBD2
j_call: TRBJ2-3
v_call: TRBV6-5
cdr3_nt: TGTGCCAGCAGTTTTTTAGCGGGAGCTTCTGATACGCAGTATTTT
cdr3_aa: CASSFLAGASDTQYF

clone_size: .
d_call: TRBD2
j_call: TRBJ2-5
v_call: TRBV15
cdr3_nt: TGTGCCACCAGCCCCCGGGAGGGGGGGGAGACCCAGTACTTC
cdr3_aa: CATSPREGGETQYF

clone_size: few
d_call: .
j_call: TRBJ2-3
v_call: TRBV5-1
cdr3_nt: TGCGCCAGCAGCATGACAGACCGCACAGATACGCAGTATTTT
cdr3_aa: CASSMTDRTDTQYF

clone_size: .
d_call: TRBD2
j_call: TRBJ2-5
v_call: TRBV2
cdr3_nt: TGTGCCAGCAGTGACCCTCGGGAGGGGCAGACCCAGTACTTC
cdr3_aa: CASSDPREGQTQYF

clone_size: .
d_call: .
j_call: TRBJ2-6
v_call: TRBV7-6
cdr3_nt: TGTGCCAGCAGCTCCCCGGACTCACCCTCTGGGGCCAACGTCCTGACTTTC
cdr3_aa: CASSSPDSPSGANVLTF

clone_size: .
d_call: .
j_call: TRBJ2-7
v_call: TRBV5-5
cdr3_nt: TGTGCCAGCAGCTTGGCTACAGGGATCTACGAGCAGTACTTC
cdr3_aa: CASSLATGIYEQYF

clone_size: .
d_call: .
j_call: TRBJ2-1
v_call: TRBV6-5
cdr3_nt: TGTGCCAGCAGTTACATGCTAGCCGGTGAGCAGTTCTTC
cdr3_aa: CASSYMLAGEQFF

clone_size: .
d_call: TRBD2
j_call: TRBJ2-5
v_call: TRBV10-1
cdr3_nt: TGCGCCAGCAGTGCCCTCGCGGGAGTAGGTGAGACCCAGTACTTC
cdr3_aa: CASSALAGVGETQYF

clone_size: few
d_call: TRBD1
j_call: TRBJ2-7
v_call: TRBV5-1
cdr3_nt: TGCGCCAGCAGCCCTCGACAGGGTGGCTACGAGCAGTACTTC
cdr3_aa: CASSPRQGGYEQYF

clone_size: .
d_call: TRBD1
j_call: TRBJ2-7
v_call: TRBV5-1
cdr3_nt: TGCGCCAGCAGCCGCGGTACAGGGGGCTCCTACGAGCAGTACTTC
cdr3_aa: CASSRGTGGSYEQYF

clone_size: once
d_call: TRBD1
j_call: TRBJ1-6
v_call: TRBV24-1
cdr3_nt: TGTGCCACCAGACAGACAGGGGTCAATTCACCCCTCCACTTT
cdr3_aa: CATRQTGVNSPLHF

clone_size: .
d_call: .
j_call: TRBJ2-5
v_call: TRBV5-8
cdr3_nt: TGTGCCAGCAGCTTGCTTCTGACAGGGAGGGAGACCCAGTACTTC
cdr3_aa: CASSLLLTGRETQYF

clone_size: .
d_call: .
j_call: TRBJ1-6
v_call: TRBV3-1/TRBV3-2
cdr3_nt: TGTGCCAGCAGCCAAGGTATCTCGAATTCACCCCTCCACTTT
cdr3_aa: CASSQGISNSPLHF

clone_size: .
d_call: .
j_call: TRBJ1-1
v_call: TRBV28
cdr3_nt: TGTGCCAGCAGTCCAGGGATGGAGAACACTGAAGCTTTCTTT
cdr3_aa: CASSPGMENTEAFF

clone_size: .
d_call: .
j_call: TRBJ2-1
v_call: TRBV5-1
cdr3_nt: TGCGCCAGCAGCTTGGACGGGGGATTTTACAATGAGCAGTTCTTC
cdr3_aa: CASSLDGGFYNEQFF

clone_size: .
d_call: TRBD1
j_call: TRBJ1-5
v_call: TRBV6-2/TRBV6-3
cdr3_nt: TGTGCCAGCAGTTACTCGACAGGGCTGGGCAATCAGCCCCAGCATTTT
cdr3_aa: CASSYSTGLGNQPQHF

clone_size: .
d_call: .
j_call: TRBJ2-3
v_call: TRBV3-1/TRBV3-2
cdr3_nt: TGTGCCAGCAGCCCGGACTGGGCAGGCACCGATACGCAGTATTTT
cdr3_aa: CASSPDWAGTDTQYF

clone_size: .
d_call: .
j_call: TRBJ2-1
v_call: TRBV29-1
cdr3_nt: TGCAGCGTTGAGAAGCCGGGAAAAGACGGTGAGCAGTTCTTC
cdr3_aa: CSVEKPGKDGEQFF